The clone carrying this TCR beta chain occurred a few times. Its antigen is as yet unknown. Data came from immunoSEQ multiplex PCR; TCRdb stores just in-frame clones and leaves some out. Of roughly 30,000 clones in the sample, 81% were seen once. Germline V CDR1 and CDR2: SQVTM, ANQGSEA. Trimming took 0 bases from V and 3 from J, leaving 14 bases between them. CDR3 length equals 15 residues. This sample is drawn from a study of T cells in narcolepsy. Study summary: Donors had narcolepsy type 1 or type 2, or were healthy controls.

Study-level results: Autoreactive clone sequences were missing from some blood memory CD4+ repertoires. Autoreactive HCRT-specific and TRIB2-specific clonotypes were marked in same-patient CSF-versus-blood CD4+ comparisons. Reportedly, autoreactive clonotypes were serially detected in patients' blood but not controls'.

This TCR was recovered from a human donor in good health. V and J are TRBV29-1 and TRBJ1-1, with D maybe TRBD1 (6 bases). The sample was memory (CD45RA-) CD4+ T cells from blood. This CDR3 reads CSVEDAGEADTEAFF. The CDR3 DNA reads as TGCAGCGTTGAAGATGCAGGGGAGGCGGACACTGAAGCTTTCTTT.